The 8 T cell receptor beta chains below come from one sample, sequenced in a study of long-term antiretroviral therapy in people with HIV (dated by TCRdb to 2021 to 2024). The immunoSEQ hsTCRB v3.0 assay was used at survey level resolution to sequence the TRB variable region. TCRdb re-hosts the immuneACCESS table, in-frame sequences only. Its copies lack some clones; in the studies checked, an unresolved V gene accounts for under half of them, and the cause for the rest is not known. Here the sample has under 25,000 clones; 76% occur a single time. Approximately 10% of the sample is held by the ten biggest clonotypes. Sequences were derived from unsorted PBMCs, sampled 0.5 years before starting antiretroviral therapy. The receptor source for this set is a man in his late teens or twenties with HIV.

This chain uses TRBV10-3 with TRBJ2-1; D call uncertain. The germline V gene encodes CDR1 ENHRY and CDR2 SYGVKD. The CDR3 spans 16 residues. Trimming left V 2 bases short and J 2 bases short, with 13 bases between. The CDR3 DNA is TGTGCCATCAGTGAGGCCCGTGCCCCCCCCTACAATGAGCAGTTCTTC. Protein sequence: CAISEARAPPYNEQFF.

The gene calls are TRBV14 and TRBJ2-7; weak D call: TRBD2 (5 bases). Trimming took off 5 bases at V and 6 bases at J, with 26 bases between the two ends. There are 17 residues in the CDR3. Germline V lookup: CDR1 SGHDN, CDR2 FVKESK. CDR3 amino acids: CASSFRTGSKGSGEQYF. CDR3 in DNA: TGTGCCAGCAGCTTCCGGACGGGATCCAAAGGAAGTGGCGAGCAGTACTTC. The full variable domain, completed using reference TRBV14 and TRBJ2-7, is EAGVTQFPSHSVIEKGQTVTLRCDPISGHDNLYWYRRVMGKEIKFLLHFVKESKQDESGMPNNRFLAERTGGTYSTLKVQPAELEDSGVYFCASSFRTGSKGSGEQYFGPGTRLTVT.

The chain joins TRBV4-1 to TRBJ1-2; D call uncertain. Germline assignment: CDR1 MGHRA and CDR2 YSYEKL. This CDR3 spans 16 amino acids. V gave up 0 bases and J gave up 6 bases, with 17 bases separating them. The CDR3 bases are TGCGCCAGCAGCCAAGAACATCTGAGCCGGGTCGATGGCTACACCTTC. Amino acids: CASSQEHLSRVDGYTF.

This sequence joins TRBV11-1 and TRBJ1-1; 9 nucleotides line up with TRBD1. Germline assignment: CDR1 SGHAT and CDR2 FQDESV (reference sequence). The CDR3 is 17 amino acids. The V gene end was trimmed by 5 bases and the J gene end by 1 base; junction bases not matched to a gene: 11. The CDR3 loop is CASSLPPGQGPNTEAFF. The CDR3 DNA follows: TGTGCCAGCAGCCTACCCCCGGGACAGGGACCGAACACTGAAGCTTTCTTT.

The rearrangement uses TRBV7-5 and TRBJ2-5; the table gives TRBD1 as D, unverified against the DNA. TRBV7-5 corresponds to a pseudogene. This CDR3 spans 13 amino acids. This CDR3 reads CARSRTVGETQYF. In nucleotides, the CDR3 is TGTGCCAGAAGCAGGACAGTGGGGGAGACCCAGTACTTC.

V gene TRBV9 combines with J gene TRBJ1-4, with 7 bases matching TRBD1. With V trimmed by 0 bases and J by 5 bases, 1 base remained unmatched. Germline V gene data show CDR1 as SGDLS and CDR2 as YYNGEE. The CDR3 loop spans 14 amino acids. In nucleotides, the CDR3 is TGTGCCAGCAGCGTAGGCAGGGGGAATGAAAAACTGTTTTTT. Protein product: CASSVGRGNEKLFF.

In its sample, this clone is medium-sized (0.01 to 0.1%). The rearrangement links TRBV19 to TRBJ2-1; D might be TRBD1 (6 bases). Trimming removed 5 bases from V and 12 bases from J, with 17 bases in between. The CDR3 extends over 13 amino acids. CDR1 and CDR2 (germline): LNHDA, SQIVND (reference sequence). CDR3 protein: CASSLSPRGGQFF. CDR3 coding DNA: TGTGCCAGTAGTCTATCCCCCAGGGGTGGGCAGTTCTTC.

V usage is TRBV15 and J usage is TRBJ2-7; D unresolved. The CDR3 consists of 12 residues. Germline values: CDR1 LNHNV, CDR2 YYDKDF (reference sequence). V shed 0 bases and J shed 3 bases, with 3 bases lying between them. In DNA, the CDR3 is TGTGCCACCAGCAGAGACAGCTACGAGCAGTACTTC. Protein: CATSRDSYEQYF. Using reference TRBV15 and TRBJ2-7 for the parts outside the CDR3, the full variable domain is DAMVIQNPRYQVTQFGKPVTLSCSQTLNHNVMYWYQQKSSQAPKLLFHYYDKDFNNEADTPDNFQSRRPNTSFCFLDIRSPGLGDTAMYLCATSRDSYEQYFGPGTRLTVT.